Reported below is one TCR beta chain. The CDR3 is 17 amino acids. V shed 5 bases and J 5 bases; nucleotides not matched to a gene: 16. Germline CDR1 reads SGDLS; CDR2 reads YYNGEE. TCRdb keeps only in-frame clones here, not all; method: immunoSEQ multiplex PCR. The sample holds approximately 100,000 clones; 85% to 90% are singletons and the top ten take about 7.8%. This specimen belongs to a study of control samples from healthy donors and cancer patients. The chain combines TRBV9 with TRBJ2-1, with 7 bases identical to TRBD1. Specimen: blood. This TCR was sampled from a man aged 25-45 years in good health. CDR3 DNA sequence: TGTGCCAGCAGACTTATTAACAGGGGTTTCATGGACAATGAGCAGTTCTTC. It specifies CASRLINRGFMDNEQFF. The full variable domain, completed using reference TRBV9 and TRBJ2-1, is DSGVTQTPKHLITATGQRVTLRCSPRSGDLSVYWYQQSLDQGLQFLIQYYNGEERAKGNILERFSAQQFPDLHSELNLSSLELGDSALYFCASRLINRGFMDNEQFFGPGTRLTVL.